This entry lists 26 T cell receptor beta chains sequenced from one sample in a study of cytomegalovirus exposure and HLA in healthy donors. Both 60 Vbeta primers and 13 Jbeta primers went into the PCR. The table came from immunoSEQ multiplex PCR; TCRdb's copy has only in-frame clones and leaves some out. Counted here are 100,000 to 150,000 clones, around 85% occurring once; the ten biggest clones make up 4%. Source material: PBMCs. The receptors stem from a man aged 18 to 29 in good health and CMV-seropositive.

J is TRBJ2-1 and V is TRBV5-1; D possibly corresponds to TRBD1 (8 bases). There are 14 residues in the CDR3. V was pared by 2 bases and J by 5 bases, with 11 bases between. CDR1 is SGHRS and CDR2 is YFSETQ in the germline V gene. Written as DNA, the CDR3 is TGCGCCAGCAGCTTACAGGGGGGGAACAATGAGCAGTTCTTC. Translating gives CASSLQGGNNEQFF.

CDR3 region: CASSYSQDTDTQYF. Here the CDR3 DNA reads TGTGCCAGCAGTTACAGTCAGGACACAGATACGCAGTATTTT. The V call is TRBV6-5, the J call TRBJ2-3; D unresolved. The germline gives CDR1 MNHEY, CDR2 SVGAGI. This CDR3 contains 14 residues. V was cut by 2 bases and J by 2 bases, with 8 bases left in between.

This chain uses TRBV6-5 with TRBJ1-5; D gene unclear. V was trimmed by 4 bases and J by 0 bases, leaving 7 bases between them. The CDR3 runs 14 residues. Germline CDR1 is MNHEY and CDR2 is SVGAGI. DNA of the CDR3: TGTGCCAGCAGTTCTGGAGATAGCAATCAGCCCCAGCATTTT. Residues: CASSSGDSNQPQHF.

The chain couples TRBV9 to TRBJ1-4; D ambiguous. The CDR3 length is 13 residues. Germline CDR1 reads SGDLS; CDR2 reads YYNGEE. Trimming left V 4 bases short and J 4 bases short, with 8 bases between. The CDR3 loop reads CASSRLLNEKLFF. The DNA of the CDR3 is TGTGCCAGCAGCCGACTCCTTAATGAAAAACTGTTTTTT.

The V call is TRBV6-6, the J call TRBJ1-6; 7 nucleotides align to TRBD1. This CDR3 spans 15 amino acids. The germline V gene has CDR1 MNHNY and CDR2 SVGAGI (reference sequence). V dropped 8 bases and J dropped 8; count of bases not matched to a gene: 12. Here the CDR3 reads CASDDRDSYHSPLHF. DNA of the CDR3: TGTGCCAGCGACGATAGGGACAGCTACCATTCACCCCTCCACTTT.

The chain has TRBV15 and TRBJ2-1, with 7 positions matching TRBD1. Germline V CDR1 and CDR2: LNHNV, YYDKDF (reference sequence). This CDR3 is 11 amino acids long. V was clipped by 5 bases and J by 15 bases; unmatched bases: 7. The CDR3 bases are TGTGCCACCAGCCAAGACAGGGCAGTGTTCTTC. The encoded protein is CATSQDRAVFF. The whole variable domain, filled in from reference TRBV15 and TRBJ2-1, reads DAMVIQNPRYQVTQFGKPVTLSCSQTLNHNVMYWYQQKSSQAPKLLFHYYDKDFNNEADTPDNFQSRRPNTSFCFLDIRSPGLGDTAMYLCATSQDRAVFFGPGTRLTVL.

The gene calls are TRBV5-5 and TRBJ1-1; TRBD1 might be the D (6 bases). This CDR3 is 13 amino acids long. Trimming left V 3 bases short and J 6 bases short, with 12 bases between. CDR1 is SGHKS and CDR2 is YYEKEE in the germline V gene (reference sequence). CDR3 protein: CASSSTGYSEAFF. The CDR3 nucleotides are TGTGCCAGCAGCTCCACAGGGTATTCTGAAGCTTTCTTT. Looking up the rest from reference TRBV5-5 and TRBJ1-1 gives the full variable domain: DAGVTQSPTHLIKTRGQQVTLRCSPISGHKSVSWYQQVLGQGPQFIFQYYEKEERGRGNFPDRFSARQFPNYSSELNVNALLLGDSALYLCASSSTGYSEAFFGQGTRLTVV.

The rearrangement links TRBV11-3 to TRBJ1-1; D remains unclear. The germline V gene has CDR1 SGHNT and CDR2 YENEEA. The CDR3 consists of 13 residues. The germline V and J ends were trimmed by 1 base and 7 bases, with 10 bases remaining between them. The chain's CDR3 is CASSLAPGHEAFF. DNA of the CDR3: TGTGCCAGCAGCTTAGCCCCGGGTCATGAAGCTTTCTTT.

This sequence joins TRBV27 and TRBJ2-1; D is undetermined. This CDR3 is built from 15 residues. CDR1 is MNHEY and CDR2 is SMNVEV in the germline V gene (reference sequence). V gave up 9 bases and J gave up 1 base, with 16 bases separating them. The chain's CDR3 is CASRGGPSSYNEQFF. The CDR3 DNA reads TGTGCCAGTCGAGGTGGCCCCTCTTCCTACAATGAGCAGTTCTTC.

The chain combines TRBV14 with TRBJ2-3, with 8 bases lining up with TRBD1. In germline, CDR1 is SGHDN, CDR2 FVKESK. This CDR3 is 14 amino acids long. With 8 bases clipped from V and 3 bases from J, the junction kept 7 bases outside the gene matches. The CDR3 reads CASGRQGITDTQYF. The CDR3 DNA follows: TGTGCCAGCGGGAGACAGGGGATTACAGATACGCAGTATTTT.

The chain combines TRBV19 with TRBJ1-5, with a possible D match to TRBD1 (5 bases). Trimming pared 6 bases from V and 0 bases from J, leaving 21 bases between. The CDR3 is 18 residues long. The germline CDR1 and CDR2 sequences are LNHDA and SQIVND (reference sequence). The chain's CDR3 is CASRLRDGQGRSNQPQHF. For the CDR3, the DNA is TGTGCCAGTAGGCTTCGTGATGGGCAGGGTCGTAGCAATCAGCCCCAGCATTTT.

The rearrangement joins TRBV13 to TRBJ2-2, with a tentative D call TRBD2 (6 bases). V was pared by 5 bases and J by 2 bases, with 18 bases between. This CDR3 is 17 amino acids long. Per germline, CDR1 PRHDT and CDR2 FYEKMQ (reference sequence). Written as DNA, the CDR3 is TGTGCCAGCAGCCAGAATCTGGGAGGTCGAAACACCGGGGAGCTGTTTTTT. Translation: CASSQNLGGRNTGELFF.

This rearrangement joins TRBV5-5 to TRBJ2-5; 7 bases fit TRBD1. This CDR3 has 15 amino acids. V trimming: 4 bases; J trimming: 2 bases; junction bases outside the gene matches: 8. Germline values: CDR1 SGHKS, CDR2 YYEKEE (reference sequence). CDR3 coding DNA: TGTGCCAGCAGCCATGGGACAGAAGTTCAAGAGACCCAGTACTTC. This codes for CASSHGTEVQETQYF.

The J gene is TRBJ1-4, the V gene TRBV4-1; TRBD1 might be the D (6 bases). This CDR3 is 15 amino acids long. Germline CDR1 MGHRA, CDR2 YSYEKL. The V end lost 4 bases, the J end lost 7 bases, and 16 bases lay between the germline ends. This CDR3 reads CASSLQTGRAEKLFF. DNA for the CDR3: TGCGCCAGCAGCCTTCAGACAGGCCGGGCTGAAAAACTGTTTTTT.

The rearrangement links TRBV5-1 to TRBJ2-1; TRBD2 aligns across 11 bases. Germline assignment: CDR1 SGHRS and CDR2 YFSETQ. There are 13 residues in the CDR3. Trimming at V came to 0 bases and at J to 10 bases, leaving 0 bases not matched to a gene. CDR3 protein: CASSLGTSGEQFF. Written as DNA, the CDR3 is TGCGCCAGCAGCTTGGGGACTAGCGGGGAGCAGTTCTTC.

The chain recombines TRBV30 with TRBJ2-7; D possibly corresponds to TRBD1 (6 bases). Trimming removed 5 bases from V and 6 bases from J, with 14 bases in between. Germline lookup yields CDR1 GTSNPN and CDR2 SVGIG (reference sequence). The CDR3 consists of 12 residues. The CDR3 reads CAWAQGVSEQYF. The CDR3 DNA reads as TGTGCCTGGGCACAGGGAGTCTCCGAGCAGTACTTC.

The rearrangement links TRBV6-1 to TRBJ2-2; D is uncertain. The V gene's germline CDR1 is MNHNS and CDR2 SASEGT. V shed 3 bases and J shed 6 bases, with 5 bases lying between them. The CDR3 is 12 amino acids. CDR3 amino acids: CASSESSGELFF. The CDR3 DNA follows: TGTGCCAGCAGTGAGTCGTCCGGGGAGCTGTTTTTT.

The rearrangement links TRBV6-5 to TRBJ1-1, with 10 nucleotides matching TRBD1. Germline CDR1 reads MNHEY; CDR2 reads SVGAGI. Unmatched junction bases numbered 4, after V lost 5 bases and J lost 7 bases. CDR3 length: 13 residues. The CDR3 DNA reads TGTGCCAGCAGTATTGACAGGGGGCGTGAAGCTTTCTTT. Encoded protein: CASSIDRGREAFF.

The chain has TRBV30 and TRBJ2-1, with TRBD2 matching 13 bases. Looked up from germline, CDR1 is GTSNPN and CDR2 is SVGIG (reference sequence). The CDR3 consists of 18 residues. The ends lost 1 base at V and 7 bases at J; junction bases unmatched: 13. The CDR3 reads CAWSAERTSGSHRNEQFF. The CDR3 bases are TGTGCCTGGAGTGCCGAAAGGACTAGCGGGAGTCATCGTAATGAGCAGTTCTTC.

J is TRBJ1-2 and V is TRBV6-1; 8 bases fit TRBD1. The CDR3 spans 15 residues. CDR1 MNHNS and CDR2 SASEGT come from the germline V gene. V gave up 0 bases and J gave up 3 bases; unmatched junction bases: 3. Here the CDR3 reads CASSEAGTGYYGYTF. Here the CDR3 DNA reads TGTGCCAGCAGTGAAGCGGGGACAGGATACTATGGCTACACCTTC.

This clone came up a few times. This chain uses TRBV5-1 with TRBJ1-1; D ambiguous. V lost 3 bases to trimming and J lost 2 bases, with 11 bases between them. Germline V gene lookup returns CDR1 SGHRS and CDR2 YFSETQ. The CDR3 has 14 residues. CDR3 DNA: TGCGCCAGCAGCTGGACTAACACCAACACTGAAGCTTTCTTT. This sequence encodes CASSWTNTNTEAFF.

The chain is built from TRBV6-1 and TRBJ1-4, with D perhaps matching TRBD1 (5 bases). The CDR3 totals 14 residues. V was trimmed by 6 bases and J by 4 bases, leaving 12 bases between them. Germline V gene data show CDR1 as MNHNS and CDR2 as SASEGT. CDR3 amino acids: CASSKGLINEKLFF. CDR3 coding DNA: TGTGCCAGCAGCAAGGGACTAATTAATGAAAAACTGTTTTTT.

CDR3 loop: CASSPRTGGPWETQYF. The DNA of the CDR3 is TGTGCCAGCAGTCCCCGGACGGGGGGGCCTTGGGAGACCCAGTACTTC. The chain has TRBV27 and TRBJ2-5; 8 positions agree with TRBD2. The CDR3 is 16 residues long. In germline, CDR1 is MNHEY, CDR2 SMNVEV (reference sequence). After removal of 5 bases from V and 5 bases from J, the junction contained 13 bases not matched to a gene.

This chain links TRBV27 with TRBJ2-1; D perhaps matches TRBD2 (7 bases). There are 19 residues in the CDR3. The V end was cut by 5 bases, the J end by 0 bases, with 23 bases between. Germline CDR1 is MNHEY and CDR2 is SMNVEV (reference sequence). Here the CDR3 DNA reads TGTGCCAGCAGTATAGGAGGGACGGGGGGCTTAAGCTCCTACAATGAGCAGTTCTTC. It specifies CASSIGGTGGLSSYNEQFF.

A note on this clone: Other DNA sequences from this sample encode an identical CDR3 as well. This chain uses TRBV27 with TRBJ2-1, with D possibly TRBD2 on 5 matching bases. Germline CDR1 MNHEY, CDR2 SMNVEV (reference sequence). The length of the CDR3 is 13 residues. Trimming took off 5 bases at V and 3 bases at J, with 8 bases between the two ends. The CDR3 region is CASSLAGYNEQFF. The CDR3 bases are TGTGCCAGCAGTCTTGCGGGCTACAATGAGCAGTTCTTC.

The chain joins TRBV11-2 to TRBJ1-6; D gene ambiguous. The germline gives CDR1 SGHAT, CDR2 FQNNGV. V lost 3 bases to trimming and J lost 7 bases, with 4 bases between them. This CDR3 has 12 amino acids. The CDR3 DNA reads TGTGCCAGCAGCTTGAGGAATTCACCCCTCCACTTT. Amino acid sequence: CASSLRNSPLHF.